Listed below are T cell receptor beta chains from one sample, sequenced in a study of cytomegalovirus exposure and HLA in healthy donors. Libraries were prepared by immunoSEQ multiplex PCR; TCRdb keeps only in-frame clonotypes and omits some of them. Counted here are approximately 290,000 clones, about four fifths occurring once; the ten biggest clones make up over 0.3%. Sequences were obtained from PBMCs. All receptors come from a girl aged 2 to 10 in good health and CMV-seronegative. Both conserved end residues are part of each CDR3. A D gene is named only where the DNA matches it firmly. Size values are once, few and many counts, or a class for expanded clones, and some rows have none.

abundance: NA; j_gene: TRBJ2-4; v_gene: TRBV27; d_gene: NA; CDR3nt: TGTGCCAGCAGTTTTAACAGCCAAAACATTCAGTACTTC; CDR3aa: CASSFNSQNIQYF
abundance: NA; j_gene: TRBJ2-2; v_gene: TRBV9; d_gene: NA; CDR3nt: TGTGCCAGCAGCGTAGCGGGATCGAACACCGGGGAGCTGTTTTTT; CDR3aa: CASSVAGSNTGELFF
abundance: NA; j_gene: TRBJ2-3; v_gene: TRBV7-2; d_gene: NA; CDR3nt: TGTGCCAGCAGGGTAGGCGGAGCCAGCACAGATACGCAGTATTTT; CDR3aa: CASRVGGASTDTQYF
abundance: few; j_gene: TRBJ2-7; v_gene: TRBV19; d_gene: NA; CDR3nt: TGTGCCAGTAGTGCTAGCCTCTACGTCGAGCAGTACTTC; CDR3aa: CASSASLYVEQYF
abundance: NA; j_gene: TRBJ2-2; v_gene: TRBV28; d_gene: TRBD1; CDR3nt: TGTGCCAGCAGTTGGGACAGGGGGAGCAGGTGGGCCGGGGAGCTGTTTTTT; CDR3aa: CASSWDRGSRWAGELFF
abundance: few; j_gene: TRBJ1-4; v_gene: TRBV6-1; d_gene: NA; CDR3nt: TGTGCCAGCAGTGACACACAAAATGAAAAACTGTTTTTT; CDR3aa: CASSDTQNEKLFF
abundance: NA; j_gene: TRBJ1-1; v_gene: TRBV6-6; d_gene: NA; CDR3nt: TGTGCCAGCAGTTACTCCGGGGGTGAAGCTTTCTTT; CDR3aa: CASSYSGGEAFF
abundance: few; j_gene: TRBJ1-1; v_gene: TRBV5-1; d_gene: NA; CDR3nt: TGCGCCAGCACAGGGCTTTTGAACACTGAAGCTTTCTTT; CDR3aa: CASTGLLNTEAFF
abundance: NA; j_gene: TRBJ2-3; v_gene: TRBV13; d_gene: TRBD2; CDR3nt: TGTGCCAGCAGCTCGACTAGCGGGGGGGATACGCAGTATTTT; CDR3aa: CASSSTSGGDTQYF
abundance: NA; j_gene: TRBJ1-1; v_gene: TRBV11-2; d_gene: TRBD1; CDR3nt: TGTGCCAGCAGCCTCACTCAGGGGGAACGCACTGAAGCTTTCTTT; CDR3aa: CASSLTQGERTEAFF
abundance: NA; j_gene: TRBJ2-7; v_gene: TRBV13; d_gene: TRBD1; CDR3nt: TGTGCCAGCAGCACGAGGACAGGGGGGCGGTACGAGCAGTACTTC; CDR3aa: CASSTRTGGRYEQYF
abundance: once; j_gene: TRBJ2-3; v_gene: TRBV2; d_gene: TRBD2; CDR3nt: TGTGCCAGCAAACGACTAGCGGGGGGCACAGATACGCAGTATTTT; CDR3aa: CASKRLAGGTDTQYF
abundance: few; j_gene: TRBJ2-1; v_gene: TRBV2; d_gene: TRBD2; CDR3nt: TGTGCCAGCGCGGGGGACGTACTAGCGGTTATAAACCGCCCCTACAATGAGCAGTTCTTC; CDR3aa: CASAGDVLAVINRPYNEQFF
abundance: NA; j_gene: TRBJ1-4; v_gene: TRBV28; d_gene: NA; CDR3nt: TGTGCCAGCATAGATCGGAGGAATGAAAAACTGTTTTTT; CDR3aa: CASIDRRNEKLFF
abundance: NA; j_gene: TRBJ1-2; v_gene: TRBV4-1; d_gene: NA; CDR3nt: TGCGCCAGCAGCCAAGTTCCAGGGTCCAACTATGGCTACACCTTC; CDR3aa: CASSQVPGSNYGYTF
abundance: few; j_gene: TRBJ2-1; v_gene: TRBV7-2; d_gene: NA; CDR3nt: TGTGCCAGCAGCTTCACTAGCATCAACGCTGGGCATGAGCAGTTCTTC; CDR3aa: CASSFTSINAGHEQFF
abundance: NA; j_gene: TRBJ1-5; v_gene: TRBV5-1; d_gene: TRBD1; CDR3nt: TGCGCCAGCAGCTTGGGGACAGGGCGAGATCAGCCCCAGCATTTT; CDR3aa: CASSLGTGRDQPQHF
abundance: once; j_gene: TRBJ2-5; v_gene: TRBV7-3; d_gene: NA; CDR3nt: TGTGCCAGCAGTGTTAATACGGGAGAGACCCAGTACTTC; CDR3aa: CASSVNTGETQYF
abundance: NA; j_gene: TRBJ2-1; v_gene: TRBV27; d_gene: TRBD2; CDR3nt: TGTGCCAGCAGTCCGTACGGGAGCGGGGTGGACAATGAGCAGTTCTTC; CDR3aa: CASSPYGSGVDNEQFF
abundance: NA; j_gene: TRBJ1-4; v_gene: TRBV7-3; d_gene: TRBD1; CDR3nt: TGTGCCTGCCAGGCCAGGGGGCGCCGGTCAGGGATGGATGAAAAACTGTTTTTT; CDR3aa: CACQARGRRSGMDEKLFF
abundance: few; j_gene: TRBJ2-1; v_gene: TRBV9; d_gene: NA; CDR3nt: TGTGCCAGCAGCGTAGATTGGCCTAGCAGCGATGAGCAGTTCTTC; CDR3aa: CASSVDWPSSDEQFF
abundance: NA; j_gene: TRBJ2-7; v_gene: TRBV7-8; d_gene: TRBD1; CDR3nt: TGTGCCAGCAGCCAGGGGACAGGGGGCGCGATACCGTGG; CDR3aa: CASSQGTGGAIPW
abundance: NA; j_gene: TRBJ2-1; v_gene: TRBV18; d_gene: TRBD2; CDR3nt: TGTGCCAGCTCCGTGACTAGCGGGTATTACAATGAGCAGTTCTTC; CDR3aa: CASSVTSGYYNEQFF
abundance: NA; j_gene: TRBJ1-2; v_gene: TRBV5-5; d_gene: TRBD1; CDR3nt: TGTGCCAGCAGCTTGGTAGGGGGCGGCTATGGCTACACCTTC; CDR3aa: CASSLVGGGYGYTF
abundance: NA; j_gene: TRBJ1-6; v_gene: TRBV2; d_gene: NA; CDR3nt: TGTGCCAGCAGTGAATTGGGCAGAGATAATTCACCCCTCCACTTT; CDR3aa: CASSELGRDNSPLHF
abundance: NA; j_gene: TRBJ2-2; v_gene: TRBV30; d_gene: TRBD1; CDR3nt: TGTGCCTGGGCCCCCGGGACAGGGTACACCGGGGAGCTGTTTTTT; CDR3aa: CAWAPGTGYTGELFF
abundance: NA; j_gene: TRBJ2-5; v_gene: TRBV28; d_gene: TRBD2; CDR3nt: TGTGCCAGCAGTTCCCTGACTAGCTTTCGCCGAGAGACCCAGTACTTC; CDR3aa: CASSSLTSFRRETQYF
abundance: NA; j_gene: TRBJ2-7; v_gene: TRBV4-2; d_gene: TRBD2; CDR3nt: TGTGCCAGCAGCCAAGACCTTAGCGGGAGGAGCTCCTACGAGCAGTACTTC; CDR3aa: CASSQDLSGRSSYEQYF
abundance: NA; j_gene: TRBJ2-7; v_gene: TRBV6-5; d_gene: NA; CDR3nt: TGTGCCAGCAGTTACCTGACATCAGAATCCTACGAGCAGTACTTC; CDR3aa: CASSYLTSESYEQYF
abundance: NA; j_gene: TRBJ2-7; v_gene: TRBV2; d_gene: NA; CDR3nt: TGTGCCAGCGAAAGTGCAGCCTACGAGCAGTACTTC; CDR3aa: CASESAAYEQYF
abundance: NA; j_gene: TRBJ2-7; v_gene: TRBV19; d_gene: NA; CDR3nt: TGTGCCAGTAGGCGGGACAGTGGATCCTACGAGCAGTACTTC; CDR3aa: CASRRDSGSYEQYF
abundance: NA; j_gene: TRBJ2-2; v_gene: TRBV10-3; d_gene: NA; CDR3nt: TGTGCCATCAGTGAAAGGGGGGGGGCCACCGGGGAGCTGTTTTTT; CDR3aa: CAISERGGATGELFF
abundance: NA; j_gene: TRBJ2-5; v_gene: TRBV13; d_gene: TRBD2; CDR3nt: TGTGCCAGCAGCTTAAGCTTGCGGGAGGTCCAAGAGACCCAGTACTTC; CDR3aa: CASSLSLREVQETQYF
abundance: NA; j_gene: TRBJ2-1; v_gene: TRBV10-3; d_gene: NA; CDR3nt: TGTGCCATCACGACTTCCAACCGCGATGAGCAGTTCTTC; CDR3aa: CAITTSNRDEQFF
abundance: NA; j_gene: TRBJ2-5; v_gene: TRBV2; d_gene: TRBD2; CDR3nt: TGTGCCAGCAGTGTACCCCGGCCTGGGACTAGCGGGAGAGGGGGACAAGAGACCCAGTACTTC; CDR3aa: CASSVPRPGTSGRGGQETQYF
abundance: NA; j_gene: TRBJ2-5; v_gene: TRBV29-1; d_gene: NA; CDR3nt: TGCAGCGTTGAACCGGGAAGAGAGACCCAGTACTTC; CDR3aa: CSVEPGRETQYF
abundance: few; j_gene: TRBJ2-7; v_gene: TRBV28; d_gene: NA; CDR3nt: TGTGCCAGCAGCCCAACCACAACAGGACCCTACGAGCAGTACTTC; CDR3aa: CASSPTTTGPYEQYF
abundance: NA; j_gene: TRBJ1-1; v_gene: TRBV20-1; d_gene: NA; CDR3nt: TGCAGTGCAGGGACAGAAGCTTTCTTT; CDR3aa: CSAGTEAFF
abundance: NA; j_gene: TRBJ2-4; v_gene: TRBV7-9; d_gene: TRBD1; CDR3nt: TGTGCCAGCAGCTACCCGACAGGGCTAGCCAAAAACATTCAGTACTTC; CDR3aa: CASSYPTGLAKNIQYF
abundance: NA; j_gene: TRBJ2-3; v_gene: TRBV13; d_gene: NA; CDR3nt: TGTGCCAGCAGCTTCCAGAGTGGCGGGGCGCTCGGAGACGATACGCAGTATTTT; CDR3aa: CASSFQSGGALGDDTQYF
abundance: NA; j_gene: TRBJ2-1; v_gene: TRBV5-1; d_gene: NA; CDR3nt: TGCGCCAGCAGCTTGGACAGCAAGCCCCACAGGGAGCAGTTCTTC; CDR3aa: CASSLDSKPHREQFF
abundance: few; j_gene: TRBJ1-1; v_gene: TRBV29-1; d_gene: NA; CDR3nt: TGCAGCGTTGAGGAGGGCTGGGGCACTGAAGCTTTCTTT; CDR3aa: CSVEEGWGTEAFF
abundance: NA; j_gene: TRBJ1-5; v_gene: TRBV18; d_gene: TRBD1; CDR3nt: TGTGCCAGCTCACCAACGCAGGGGGTTGCGCCCCAGCATTTT; CDR3aa: CASSPTQGVAPQHF
abundance: NA; j_gene: TRBJ1-1; v_gene: TRBV7-2; d_gene: NA; CDR3nt: TGTGCCAGCAGCCTACAGGGATCGGATACTGAAGCTTTCTTT; CDR3aa: CASSLQGSDTEAFF
abundance: NA; j_gene: TRBJ1-5; v_gene: TRBV28; d_gene: NA; CDR3nt: TGTGCCAGCAGTTCCACAGGCACTCGGAACCAGCCCCAGCATTTT; CDR3aa: CASSSTGTRNQPQHF
abundance: NA; j_gene: TRBJ1-5; v_gene: TRBV7-7; d_gene: NA; CDR3nt: TGTGCCAGCAGCCAGAGGCCGGGGAGGACTCAGCCCCAGCATTTT; CDR3aa: CASSQRPGRTQPQHF
abundance: once; j_gene: TRBJ2-7; v_gene: TRBV27; d_gene: TRBD2; CDR3nt: TGTGCCAGCAGCCCTCCGGGACTAGCGGGAACCTACGAGCAGTACTTC; CDR3aa: CASSPPGLAGTYEQYF
abundance: NA; j_gene: TRBJ1-5; v_gene: TRBV6-5; d_gene: NA; CDR3nt: TGTGCCAGCAGTTACTCTGGTCCTCAGCAGCCCCAGCATTTT; CDR3aa: CASSYSGPQQPQHF
abundance: NA; j_gene: TRBJ1-5; v_gene: TRBV4-1; d_gene: NA; CDR3nt: TGCGCCAGCAGCCAAGATTACTATCAGCCCCAGCATTTT; CDR3aa: CASSQDYYQPQHF
abundance: NA; j_gene: TRBJ1-4; v_gene: TRBV7-9; d_gene: NA; CDR3nt: TGTGCCAGCGGGGCAAGGGGAGGAAGTGAAAAACTGTTTTTT; CDR3aa: CASGARGGSEKLFF
abundance: NA; j_gene: TRBJ2-6; v_gene: TRBV27; d_gene: NA; CDR3nt: TGTGCCAGCAGAAGCGGTGAATTCTCTGGGGCCAACGTCCTGACTTTC; CDR3aa: CASRSGEFSGANVLTF
abundance: few; j_gene: TRBJ2-7; v_gene: TRBV27; d_gene: NA; CDR3nt: TGTGCCAGCAGTCCCCGGCAGGGTCAGCGTTTATGGTACGAGCAGTACTTC; CDR3aa: CASSPRQGQRLWYEQYF
abundance: NA; j_gene: TRBJ2-1; v_gene: TRBV9; d_gene: NA; CDR3nt: TGTGCCAGCAGCGTAGCCCCCGTAGCCTACAATGAGCAGTTCTTC; CDR3aa: CASSVAPVAYNEQFF
abundance: NA; j_gene: TRBJ1-1; v_gene: TRBV27; d_gene: NA; CDR3nt: TGTGCCAGCAGATCGCAGGAGGTCTACACTGAAGCTTTCTTT; CDR3aa: CASRSQEVYTEAFF
abundance: NA; j_gene: TRBJ2-2; v_gene: TRBV6-1; d_gene: NA; CDR3nt: TGTGCCAGCAGTCTAGAACGTCCCGCCGGGGAGCTGTTTTTT; CDR3aa: CASSLERPAGELFF